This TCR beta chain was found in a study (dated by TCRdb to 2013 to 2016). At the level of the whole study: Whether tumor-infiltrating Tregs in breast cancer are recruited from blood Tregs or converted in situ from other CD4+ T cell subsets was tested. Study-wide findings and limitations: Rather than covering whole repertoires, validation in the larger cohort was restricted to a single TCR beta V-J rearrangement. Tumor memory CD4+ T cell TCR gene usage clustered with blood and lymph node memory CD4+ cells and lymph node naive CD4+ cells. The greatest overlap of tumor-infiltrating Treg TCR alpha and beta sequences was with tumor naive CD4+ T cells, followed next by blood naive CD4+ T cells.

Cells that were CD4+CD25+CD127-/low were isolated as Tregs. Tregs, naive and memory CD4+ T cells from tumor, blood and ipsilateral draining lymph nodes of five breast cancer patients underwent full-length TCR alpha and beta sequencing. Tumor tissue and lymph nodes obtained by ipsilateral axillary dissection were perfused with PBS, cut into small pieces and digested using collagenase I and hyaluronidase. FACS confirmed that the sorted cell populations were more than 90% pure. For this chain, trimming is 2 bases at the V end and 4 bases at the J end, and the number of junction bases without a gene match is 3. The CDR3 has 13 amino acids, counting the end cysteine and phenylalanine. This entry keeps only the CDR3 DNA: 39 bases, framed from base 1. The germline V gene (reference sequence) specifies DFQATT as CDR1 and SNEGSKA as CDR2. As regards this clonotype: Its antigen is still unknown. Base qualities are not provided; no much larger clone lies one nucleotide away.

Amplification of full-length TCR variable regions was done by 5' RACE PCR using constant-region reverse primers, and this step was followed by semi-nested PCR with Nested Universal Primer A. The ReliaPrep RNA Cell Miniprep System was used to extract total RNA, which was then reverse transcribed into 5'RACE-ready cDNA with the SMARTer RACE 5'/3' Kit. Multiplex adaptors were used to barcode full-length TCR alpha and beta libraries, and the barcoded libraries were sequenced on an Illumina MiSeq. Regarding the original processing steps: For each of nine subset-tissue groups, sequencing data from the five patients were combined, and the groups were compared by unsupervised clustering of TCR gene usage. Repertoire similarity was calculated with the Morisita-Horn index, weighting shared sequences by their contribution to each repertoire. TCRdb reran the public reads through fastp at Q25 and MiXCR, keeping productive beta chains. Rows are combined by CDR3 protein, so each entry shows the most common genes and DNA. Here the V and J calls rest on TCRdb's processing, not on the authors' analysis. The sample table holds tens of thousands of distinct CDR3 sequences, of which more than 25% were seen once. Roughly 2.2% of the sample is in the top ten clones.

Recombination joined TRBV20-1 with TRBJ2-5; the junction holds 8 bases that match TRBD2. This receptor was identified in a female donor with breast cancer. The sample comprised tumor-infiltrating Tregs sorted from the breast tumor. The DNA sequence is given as TGCAGTGCTAGAAGGACTAGCCCAGAGACCCAGTACTTC. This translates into CSARRTSPETQYF.